This T cell receptor beta chain came from a study of shared clonotypes between healthy human individuals. Study observations and caveats: The authors expected sequencing depth to affect clonotype sharing among donors.

Concerning this clone: What it recognizes is unknown.

Authors' methods: ImmunoSEQ gave junction-only sequences without quality scores, so filtering differed. Clones were read by immunoSEQ multiplex PCR, and TCRdb kept only the in-frame ones, dropping some. That table is the source of V, J and clone size, and D and trimming were worked out from the DNA. The table shows hundreds of thousands of clones, with around 72% occurring only once. After removal of 5 bases from V and 7 bases from J, the junction contained 11 bases not matched to a gene. Germline V CDR1 and CDR2: SGHAT, FQDESV (reference sequence). The CDR3 covers 14 residues. The sequence derives from a young woman in good health. V gene TRBV11-1 combines with J gene TRBJ2-7; 7 nucleotides match TRBD2. Sequenced material: memory CD4+ T cells sorted from blood. Subset meaning: CD45RA-negative fraction. The CDR3 protein is CASSTRTRLGEQYF. The CDR3 region has the DNA TGTGCCAGCAGCACCCGGACTAGACTGGGGGAGCAGTACTTC.